The 2 T cell receptor beta chains below all came from one sample that was sequenced in a study of beta chain features in type 1 diabetes (dated 2018 in TCRdb). The library was prepared using the immunoSEQ multiplex PCR assay. The entire isolated RNA was reverse transcribed using the High Capacity cDNA Reverse Transcription Kit, and thus expressed TCRB transcripts were sequenced. Here the immuneACCESS table is served through TCRdb, limited to in-frame sequences with V and J called. Missing clones are a known gap in these copies; in checked studies unresolved V genes cover under half, and the rest lacks a known reason. The sample table contains fewer than 250,000 clones; only one count was recorded for over 12% of them. Roughly 0.024% of the sample belongs to the ten largest clones. The material sequenced was naive CD4+ T cells from blood. The sample's cell subset or site label, in plain terms: true naive CD4+ T cells. Receptors originate from a woman aged 40-49 years in good health.

The V gene is TRBV7-2, the J gene TRBJ1-1, with TRBD1 as a possible D gene (5 bases). CDR1 SGHTA and CDR2 FQGNSA come from the germline V gene. V was shortened by 1 base and J by 3 bases, with 9 bases between the two germline ends. The CDR3 length is 14 residues. The CDR3 sequence is CASSLDRTYTEAFF. CDR3 coding DNA: TGTGCCAGCAGCTTAGATAGGACATACACTGAAGCTTTCTTT.

In its sample, this clone was seen once. The genes are TRBV27 and TRBJ1-2; 7 bases agree with TRBD1. This CDR3 has 15 amino acids. The germline CDR1 and CDR2 sequences are MNHEY and SMNVEV (reference sequence). V shed 3 bases and J 5 bases; nucleotides not matched to a gene: 9. The CDR3 here is CASSFLPTGDYGYTF. The CDR3 DNA follows: TGTGCCAGCAGTTTTTTACCTACAGGGGATTATGGCTACACCTTC.